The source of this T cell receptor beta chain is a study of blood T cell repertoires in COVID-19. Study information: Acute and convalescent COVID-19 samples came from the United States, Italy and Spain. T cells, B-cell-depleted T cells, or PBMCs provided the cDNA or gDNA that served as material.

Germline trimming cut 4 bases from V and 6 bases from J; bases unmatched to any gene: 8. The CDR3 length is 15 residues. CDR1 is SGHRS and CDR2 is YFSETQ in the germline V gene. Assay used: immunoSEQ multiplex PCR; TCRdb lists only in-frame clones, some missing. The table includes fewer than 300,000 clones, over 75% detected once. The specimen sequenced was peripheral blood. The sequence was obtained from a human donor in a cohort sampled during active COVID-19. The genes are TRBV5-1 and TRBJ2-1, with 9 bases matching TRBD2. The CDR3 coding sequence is TGCGCCAGCAGCGCCGGGACTAGCTTGTCCAATGAGCAGTTCTTC. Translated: CASSAGTSLSNEQFF.